A single sample gave rise to the 29 T cell receptor beta chains below, sequenced in a study of blood T cell repertoires in COVID-19. This table comes from immunoSEQ multiplex PCR, and its TCRdb copy is limited to in-frame clones, with some not included. This sample yields roughly 200,000 clones, of which 70% to 90% are seen a single time; around 4.9% belongs to the top ten. Sample: peripheral blood. These receptors originate from a woman older than 75 with acute or convalescent COVID-19.

As regards this clone: Other DNA sequences of this sample code for an identical CDR3. The rearrangement joins TRBV6-5 to TRBJ2-2; TRBD1 agrees at 7 bases. The J segment lost 3 bases and the V segment lost 2 bases, leaving 3 bases of the junction unmatched. The germline gives CDR1 MNHEY, CDR2 SVGAGI. This CDR3 is 15 amino acids long. The CDR3 is CASSYGDRDTGELFF. The CDR3 nucleotides are TGTGCCAGCAGTTACGGAGACAGGGACACCGGGGAGCTGTTTTTT.

The chain joins TRBV5-5 to TRBJ1-1; D remains unclear. The CDR3 is 15 residues long. Germline V gene sequence: CDR1 SGHKS, CDR2 YYEKEE (reference sequence). V gave up 0 bases and J gave up 3 bases, with 12 bases separating them. The CDR3, as DNA: TGTGCCAGCAGCTTGGTAGAGGTTCTAGACACTGAAGCTTTCTTT. This sequence encodes CASSLVEVLDTEAFF.

The V and J genes are TRBV2 and TRBJ2-5; TRBD2 matches 7 bases. This CDR3 comprises 11 residues. CDR1 SNHLY and CDR2 FYNNEI come from the germline V gene. Trimming took 10 bases from V and 3 from J; bases not matched to a gene: 2. The CDR3 loop is CATGGKETQYF. The CDR3 coding sequence is TGTGCCACGGGGGGTAAAGAGACCCAGTACTTC.

The rearrangement joins TRBV27 to TRBJ2-1; no firm D call. V lost 5 bases to trimming and J lost 8 bases, with 19 bases between them. The CDR3 is 15 amino acids. Germline V gene sequence: CDR1 MNHEY, CDR2 SMNVEV (reference sequence). The CDR3 reads CASSQPYMSLDEQFF. The CDR3 DNA is TGTGCCAGCAGTCAACCCTATATGTCACTTGATGAGCAGTTCTTC.

The chain joins TRBV5-1 to TRBJ1-1, with 7 bases matching TRBD1. Trimming took 4 bases from V and 4 from J; bases not matched to a gene: 7. The length of the CDR3 is 14 residues. Germline values: CDR1 SGHRS, CDR2 YFSETQ. DNA of the CDR3: TGCGCCAGCAGCCCAGGGGGGATCGGCACTGAAGCTTTCTTT. Protein product: CASSPGGIGTEAFF.

This clone has only a few counts. The rearrangement links TRBV2 to TRBJ2-5, with D unclear. Trimming took 10 bases from V and 2 from J, leaving 14 bases between them. Germline V lookup: CDR1 SNHLY, CDR2 FYNNEI. The CDR3 spans 13 residues. CDR3 nucleotides: TGTGCCACCGAGAAAGAAGTACAAGAGACCCAGTACTTC. It yields the protein CATEKEVQETQYF.

The V gene is TRBV24-1, the J gene TRBJ1-2; no clear D gene. CDR3 size: 14 residues. V was clipped by 4 bases and J by 6 bases, with 14 bases between them. Looked up from germline, CDR1 is KGHDR and CDR2 is SFDVKD. This CDR3 is CATSDPRLGHGYTF. For the CDR3, the DNA is TGTGCCACCAGTGACCCTCGACTGGGTCATGGCTACACCTTC.

V is TRBV5-1 and J is TRBJ2-7; 9 bases are a match to TRBD1. Germline trimming cut 4 bases from V and 7 bases from J; bases unmatched to any gene: 12. The CDR3 is made up of 15 amino acids. CDR1 and CDR2 (germline): SGHRS, YFSETQ. CDR3 in amino acids: CASSAWTGAQGEQYF. In nucleotides, the CDR3 is TGCGCCAGCAGCGCCTGGACAGGGGCCCAGGGAGAGCAGTACTTC.

The V call is TRBV7-2, the J call TRBJ2-3, with 7 bases matching TRBD2. This CDR3 contains 14 residues. V lost 1 base and J lost 4; bases outside the gene matches: 2. Per the germline V gene, CDR1 is SGHTA and CDR2 is FQGNSA. The CDR3 coding sequence is TGTGCCAGCAGCTTAGTAGCGGGCGCAGATACGCAGTATTTT. Protein: CASSLVAGADTQYF. Drawing the rest from reference TRBV7-2 and TRBJ2-3, the complete variable domain is GAGVSQSPSNKVTEKGKDVELRCDPISGHTALYWYRQSLGQGLEFLIYFQGNSAPDKSGLPSDRFSAERTGGSVSTLTIQRTQQEDSAVYLCASSLVAGADTQYFGPGTRLTVL.

The chain uses TRBV19 and TRBJ1-5; 7 positions match TRBD1. This CDR3 contains 15 residues. The junction had 8 bases not matched to a gene; V was cut back by 6 bases and J by 3 bases. Looked up from germline, CDR1 is LNHDA and CDR2 is SQIVND (reference sequence). This CDR3 reads CASRSRDSNNQPQHF. The CDR3 DNA reads as TGTGCCAGTAGGAGCCGGGACAGCAACAATCAGCCCCAGCATTTT.

The chain carries TRBV28 and TRBJ2-4, with D hard to call. V was clipped by 9 bases and J by 0 bases, with 15 bases between them. The CDR3 sequence is 15 residues long. CDR1 is MDHEN and CDR2 is SYDVKM in the germline V gene. CDR3: CASTAGSLAKNIQYF. CDR3 DNA: TGTGCCAGTACCGCCGGGTCTTTAGCCAAAAACATTCAGTACTTC.

This sequence joins TRBV6-2 or TRBV6-3 and TRBJ2-3; tentative D call: TRBD1 (5 bases). The germline V gene encodes CDR1 MNHEY and CDR2 SVGEGT. This CDR3 contains 16 residues. With 3 bases removed from V and 4 bases from J, the gap between germline ends came to 17 bases. This CDR3 reads CASSYPPGKNPDTQYF. The DNA for the CDR3 is TGTGCCAGCAGTTATCCGCCAGGGAAGAACCCAGATACGCAGTATTTT.

The chain uses TRBV19 and TRBJ2-7; 8 bases are shared with TRBD2. CDR3 length equals 16 residues. V shed 5 bases and J 0 bases; nucleotides not matched to a gene: 9. Germline values: CDR1 LNHDA, CDR2 SQIVND (reference sequence). The CDR3 is CASSRRGAGVSYEQYF. The CDR3 region has the DNA TGTGCCAGTAGTCGCAGGGGAGCGGGAGTCTCCTACGAGCAGTACTTC. The full variable domain, with the rest looked up from reference TRBV19 and TRBJ2-7, is DGGITQSPKYLFRKEGQNVTLSCEQNLNHDAMYWYRQDPGQGLRLIYYSQIVNDFQKGDIAEGYSVSREKKESFPLTVTSAQKNPTAFYLCASSRRGAGVSYEQYFGPGTRLTVT.

The V gene is TRBV30, the J gene TRBJ1-4; D gene unclear. Germline CDR1 and CDR2: GTSNPN and SVGIG (reference sequence). The V and J ends lost 0 bases and 8 bases respectively, with 16 bases between them. This CDR3 spans 15 amino acids. In nucleotides, the CDR3 is TGTGCCTGGAGTGTATCAAGTAGTAATAGCGAAAAACTGTTTTTT. Residues: CAWSVSSSNSEKLFF.

The chain recombines TRBV28 with TRBJ1-2; the D gene is possibly TRBD1 (6 bases). This CDR3 is 14 amino acids long. The germline V gene encodes CDR1 MDHEN and CDR2 SYDVKM. Trimming left V 4 bases short and J 5 bases short, with 14 bases between. DNA of the CDR3: TGTGCCAGCAGTTCATCGGACAGTGGTTATGGCTACACCTTC. It specifies CASSSSDSGYGYTF.

This chain uses TRBV7-2 with TRBJ2-1; TRBD2 matches at 12 bases. Germline V lookup: CDR1 SGHTA, CDR2 FQGNSA. The CDR3 length is 16 residues. Trimming cost V 5 bases and J 4 bases; bases outside gene matches: 6. The CDR3 nucleotides read TGTGCCAGCAGCCGCCGGACTAGCGGGGCTTACAATGAGCAGTTCTTC. Protein: CASSRRTSGAYNEQFF.

The rearrangement links TRBV3-1 (or the pseudogene TRBV3-2) to TRBJ1-2, with 7 nucleotides matching TRBD1. In germline, CDR1 is LGHDT, CDR2 YNNKEL (reference sequence). With 2 bases clipped from V and 7 bases from J, the junction kept 10 bases outside the gene matches. The length of the CDR3 is 15 residues. The CDR3: CASSQLQGVLFGYTF. CDR3 sequence (DNA): TGTGCCAGCAGCCAACTTCAGGGGGTCCTCTTTGGCTACACCTTC.

J is TRBJ2-4 and V is TRBV5-5, with 9 bases lining up with TRBD1. Per the germline V gene, CDR1 is SGHKS and CDR2 is YYEKEE (reference sequence). CDR3 length equals 15 residues. The trim removed 4 bases at V and 8 bases at J, leaving 10 bases unmatched. The CDR3 DNA reads as TGTGCCAGCAGCGGCGGGGGACAGGGAGGGTACATTCAGTACTTC. Its protein is CASSGGGQGGYIQYF.

V is TRBV9 and J is TRBJ2-1; 7 positions match TRBD2. CDR1 and CDR2 from the germline V gene are SGDLS and YYNGEE. The CDR3 is 15 residues long. V was clipped by 0 bases and J by 4 bases; unmatched bases: 4. The DNA for the CDR3 is TGTGCCAGCAGCGTAGACTTAGCGGGTTACAATGAGCAGTTCTTC. As protein: CASSVDLAGYNEQFF.

The chain employs TRBV12-3 or TRBV12-4 and TRBJ1-3, with unresolved D. This CDR3 has 13 amino acids. Trimming left V 3 bases short and J 0 bases short, with 3 bases between. The CDR3 nucleotides read TGTGCCAGCAGTTTTCGCTCTGGAAACACCATATATTTT. Translating it yields CASSFRSGNTIYF.

This clone was seen only once. The V and J genes are TRBV6-4 and TRBJ1-5, with a weak D call TRBD1 (6 bases). The CDR3 is made up of 14 amino acids. Germline CDR1 is MRHNA and CDR2 is SNTAGT. V lost 3 bases to trimming and J lost 9 bases, with 15 bases between them. The DNA for the CDR3 is TGTGCCAGCAGTGATTCGACAGGTCGCGGGCCCCAGCATTTT. This translates into CASSDSTGRGPQHF.

This chain uses TRBV25-1 with TRBJ1-4; D gene uncertain. Germline CDR1 MGHDK, CDR2 SYGVNS. V lost 2 bases and J 4 bases, leaving 8 bases between the germline ends. The CDR3 extends over 14 amino acids. The CDR3 nucleotides are TGTGCCAGCAGTGAAGGAGATCTTAATGAAAAACTGTTTTTT. Protein sequence: CASSEGDLNEKLFF.

In the case of this clone: Other DNA variants within this sample encode the same CDR3. The chain joins TRBV24-1 to TRBJ1-3; a weak D match, TRBD1 (5 bases). The length of the CDR3 is 15 residues. Germline V gene data show CDR1 as KGHDR and CDR2 as SFDVKD. Trimming pared 4 bases from V and 1 base from J, leaving 10 bases between. DNA of the CDR3: TGTGCCACCAGTGACCCCCGGGGGTCTGGAAACACCATATATTTT. Amino acid sequence: CATSDPRGSGNTIYF.

The gene calls are TRBV28 and TRBJ2-1, with 7 bases fitting TRBD1. Germline V gene data show CDR1 as MDHEN and CDR2 as SYDVKM. The J segment lost 4 bases and the V segment lost 8 bases, leaving 8 bases of the junction unmatched. This CDR3 contains 14 residues. Here the CDR3 reads CASETGLGYNEQFF. CDR3 nucleotides: TGTGCCAGCGAGACAGGGTTAGGGTACAATGAGCAGTTCTTC.

The chain uses TRBV5-5 and TRBJ1-1; D is uncertain. The germline V gene has CDR1 SGHKS and CDR2 YYEKEE (reference sequence). Trimming left V 4 bases short and J 4 bases short, with 11 bases between. The CDR3 consists of 13 residues. This CDR3 is CASSPSPSTEAFF. The CDR3, as DNA: TGTGCCAGCAGCCCCAGTCCCAGCACTGAAGCTTTCTTT.

The chain joins TRBV12-3 or TRBV12-4 to TRBJ2-7; possibly TRBD1 for D (6 bases). This CDR3 comprises 13 residues. V shed 6 bases and J shed 6 bases, with 15 bases lying between them. This CDR3 reads CASSGQFAGEQYF. The CDR3 nucleotides read TGTGCCAGCAGCGGACAGTTCGCGGGCGAGCAGTACTTC.

J is TRBJ2-2 and V is TRBV9, with 7 bases identical to TRBD1. CDR3 length equals 14 residues. Germline CDR1 SGDLS, CDR2 YYNGEE. J was trimmed by 5 bases and V by 3 bases; bases with no gene match: 4. CDR3: CASSGTGATGELFF. CDR3 sequence (DNA): TGTGCCAGCAGCGGCACAGGGGCTACCGGGGAGCTGTTTTTT.

The CDR3 region has the DNA TGTGCCAGCAGCCCCCGGGGACTAGCGGGAGGCTTCGAGCAGTACTTC. It encodes CASSPRGLAGGFEQYF. The chain is built from TRBV11-2 and TRBJ2-7; TRBD2 matches 15 bases. CDR1 is SGHAT and CDR2 is FQNNGV in the germline V gene. CDR3 size: 16 residues. With V trimmed by 5 bases and J by 6 bases, 8 bases remained unmatched.

This clone has a single count. The rearrangement uses TRBV5-1 and TRBJ2-5; 10 nucleotides align to TRBD1. The CDR3 has 16 amino acids. J was trimmed by 5 bases and V by 0 bases; bases with no gene match: 7. Germline V lookup: CDR1 SGHRS, CDR2 YFSETQ. CDR3 loop: CASSLGGQGTLETQYF. Here the CDR3 DNA reads TGCGCCAGCAGCTTGGGGGGACAGGGGACTTTGGAGACCCAGTACTTC.